This T cell receptor (beta chain) was captured by sequencing in a study of shared clonotypes between healthy human individuals. Study conclusions and caveats: Against clonotypes common to all four donors, non-shared ones had lower generation probabilities. Among the subsets, naive ones generally showed larger estimated richness than memory ones.

With regard to this clone: Its antigen is unknown.

The assay was run at deep level. Produced via immunoSEQ multiplex PCR; TCRdb's table is partial and in-frame only. The sample consists of some 2,500,000 clones, around 92% of them appearing once. Donation came from healthy HIV-negative adults that had no recent acute infections or vaccinations. Source material: naive CD4+ T cells from PBMCs. Subset indicated: CD45RA+ positively selected. The origin of this receptor is a man aged 18 to 35 in good health. Some clones in this sample may be carry-over from other donors' samples.

This CDR3 is CAISATANEQYF. The CDR3 DNA reads as TGTGCCATCAGCGCGACAGCTAACGAGCAGTACTTC. The J gene is TRBJ2-7, the V gene TRBV10-3; a possible D gene is TRBD1 (5 bases). CDR3 length: 12 amino acids. Germline CDR1 is ENHRY and CDR2 is SYGVKD. Trimming left V 6 bases short and J 5 bases short, with 11 bases between.